This TCR beta chain was profiled in a study of cytomegalovirus exposure and HLA in healthy donors (dated by TCRdb to about 2017). At the level of the whole study: An earlier analysis of about 530 of the donors reported about 260 Gb of sequence data and around 120 million unique TCR beta sequences obtained from 150 million to 200 million T cells. Every repertoire in the discovery cohort had been generated on one and the same sequencing platform. Typing coverage differed by locus: A, B, C, DRB1 and DQB1 were typed in roughly 620-630 donors, DQA1 in 500 to 550, DPA1 in some 600, and DPB1 in just under 480. An early release covering 500 to 750 HLA-typed donors comprised roughly 300 gigabases of sequencing data and tens of millions of unique TCR sequences. The genetic ancestry cluster associated with self-reported Caucasian donors included about 81% of the roughly 380 genotyped donors. Roughly five DR-DQ haplotypes were handled as single units for association and clustering because linkage in the cohort was strong. A later analysis re-examined previously published TCR beta repertoires from more than 600 donors and added high-resolution HLA genotyping to investigate patterns of TCR occurrence. The study used immunosequencing to profile the T cell repertoires of about 670 subjects and linked those repertoires to cytomegalovirus serostatus. Along with the approximately 650-subject first cohort, a separate validation cohort of around 110 different subjects was used. Donor age, sex, ethnicity and CMV serostatus were compiled alongside the repertoire data. HLA typing covered class I and class II loci at four-digit resolution. High-throughput TCR immunosequencing, statistical association of individual TCRs with disease status, and machine learning were combined to predict cytomegalovirus infection status. An earlier analysis of around 580 of the donors used high-throughput TCR beta sequencing to judge whether each TCR beta V gene segment behaved as functional or pseudogenic. The study aimed to test whether cataloging public T cell receptors could reveal signatures of past pathogen exposure. Across about 370 genotyped donors of the cohort, an average of about 240,000 unique TCR beta nucleotide sequences per donor were sequenced, and roughly 18% of those sequences were non-productive. In a later genetic analysis, genome-wide SNP genotypes for 398 of the 666 donors were used, and that subset was treated as a discovery cohort. In the later analysis, no new phenotypic data were used to find candidate immune exposures; instead, reliance was placed on TCR beta sequences and their occurrence across donors. Overall results and qualifications from the work: Cytomegalovirus status was reported to be diagnosed by the classifier with high specificity and sensitivity in both the original and validation cohorts. Most CMV-associated TCR beta chains appeared to be HLA-restricted in a later analysis, and the HLA associations seemed to be driven largely by CMV exposure. Because the 87-base-pair reads could not distinguish some IMGT-functional V segments, including TRBV6-2 and TRBV6-3, those segments were excluded. While some public TCRs were present in many individuals, most TCR sequences turned up only very rarely across donors. At a false discovery rate of 0.05, a later analysis linked under 20,000 TCR beta sequences to specific HLA alleles. A later analysis reported that several top co-occurrence clusters appeared linked to parvovirus B19, influenza, CMV and Epstein-Barr virus. Approximately 16 rarely observed V segments, including chromosome 9 orphons, were excluded from the earlier analysis of just under 600 of the donors because counts were too low. In the study, roughly 160 TCR beta chains were listed as associated with cytomegalovirus. It was suggested by the authors that the approach could potentially be generalized to other disease states and immunological phenotypes. In a later analysis, the rate of TCR association differed among HLA loci, with DRB1 alleles having the most associated TCRs and HLA-C alleles having the fewest. A further reported finding was that TCR beta sequences accurately predicted the HLA-A and HLA-B alleles for most subjects in the first cohort. Presence/absence analyses assumed roughly uniform sequencing depth across donors, an assumption that may not hold. An association between a missense DCLRE1C variant and V-gene and J-gene trimming of TCR beta chains was found in a later genetic analysis and replicated in an independent cohort. In a later analysis, HLA-associated TCR beta chains showed more clonal expansion and lower generation probabilities than non-associated chains that were equally common. Only TCR beta chains were sequenced in this cohort, and the absence of alpha or paired-chain data limited detectable features. An earlier analysis of approximately 590 of the donors showed that most TCR beta V segments appeared in productive rearrangements either about 87% or about 30% of the time, which broadly matched IMGT annotations. Because HLA typing was unavailable for some donors at each locus, only the typed subset was used in association tests. Linkage disequilibrium might explain the correlated functional status among segregating V segments, but an unknown experimental factor could not be ruled out. When HLA alleles, especially DR and DQ, strongly co-occurred, attributing TCR associations to individual alleles was difficult. A cluster of highly shared sequence variants was judged likely to represent a technical artifact of the sequencing pipeline. Compared with the roughly 710-donor mean, donors in an Asian-associated ancestry cluster had fewer N-insertions in productive TCRs, according to a later genetic analysis. Immune exposure information for the cohort was limited to CMV serostatus. Three of the identified cytomegalovirus-associated TCR beta chains were confirmed in vitro to be specific for cytomegalovirus antigens.

The cohort comprised more than 550 healthy bone marrow donors. At the time of sampling, every cohort member was nominally healthy, though immune exposures that went unrecorded were likely present. The donor tested CMV seronegative, placing the donor among the 300 to 400 seronegative members of the cohort. A peripheral blood sample was provided by each donor, and peripheral blood mononuclear cells were used for TCR beta sequencing. The Qiagen DNeasy Blood Extraction Kit was used to extract genomic DNA from the blood cell samples. Comment on this clone: Its antigen target is currently unknown. No base qualities exist here, and no much larger clone lies one base off it.

Preparation of the library involved the immunoSEQ multiplex PCR assay. For the multiplex PCR, a mixture combining 60 forward primers for TCR Vbeta segments and 13 reverse primers for TCR Jbeta segments was used. The CDR3 region of rearranged TCR beta genes was amplified from genomic DNA with a multiplex PCR assay. On the Illumina HiSeq System, the amplified TCR beta libraries were sequenced as 87-base-pair reads. Concerning the study's data processing: Across the 600 to 700 repertoires, a later analysis counted 80 million or so unique TCR beta chains, around 11 million of which were shared by at least two donors. A nearest-neighbor algorithm error-corrected the raw reads and collapsed the reads into unique sequences, merging closely related sequences to remove PCR and sequencing errors. To assign V, D and J gene segments, CDR3 sequences were aligned to IMGT reference sequences. Each retained sequence needed at least a six-nucleotide match to both a V gene segment and a J gene segment. Rearrangements were classified as productive when the CDR3 lacked stop codons and remained in frame with V and J, and all other rearrangements were classified as non-productive. CDR3 was defined by IMGT convention, running from the second conserved V-encoded cysteine to the conserved J-encoded phenylalanine. The earlier analysis of 500 to 650 of the donors excluded any sequence lacking an unambiguous match to a single V gene segment. An earlier analysis of a few hundred of the donors called V segments functional above 56.7% productive rearrangements and segregating when the between-donor standard deviation exceeded 5%. A statistical classification framework was built for diagnosing cytomegalovirus status from the catalog of TCR beta chain sequences. V and J gene assignment, in a later analysis, came from comparing TCR nucleotide sequences with IMGT/GENE-DB human TR gene sequences. Using the TCRdist pipeline, a later analysis assigned CDR3 sequences along with most-parsimonious VDJ recombination scenarios. In a later analysis, each TCR beta chain was defined by its CDR3 amino acid sequence together with its V-gene family, and reads lacking a unique V-gene family were excluded. A later analysis removed 450 to 600 highly shared, low-generation-probability nucleotide sequences to deal with suspected cross-contamination and a sequencing artifact. In a later analysis, a clonal expansion index was calculated for each public chain from normalized within-repertoire ranks of inferred template counts. Generation probabilities in a later analysis came from a VDJ recombination model fitted to out-of-frame rearrangements, and those results were checked against IGoR. In a later analysis, hypergeometric tests were used to score TCR-TCR, TCR-HLA and TCR-CMV co-occurrence, with a repertoire-size bias correction applied to TCR pairs. False discovery rates were estimated in a later analysis by permuting HLA or CMV assignments 20 times. A later analysis grouped co-occurring TCRs with DBSCAN, adding TCRdist sequence similarity when clustering within HLA-allele-positive subsets. Repertoires with fewer than 30,000 or more than 120,000 public chains were left out of co-occurrence clustering, as were about five repertoires with anomalous nucleotide sharing. Not all clones reach the TCRdb copy of this immuneACCESS table, which keeps in-frame sequences only. Checked studies attribute under half of the gap to unresolved V genes and leave the rest unexplained. V, J and clone size reflect that table, while D and trimming were determined from the DNA. This sample holds 120,000 to 150,000 clones; 77% were observed only once. The top ten clonotypes cover under 2% of the sample.

V loses 2 bases, J loses 8 bases, and the germline ends lie 12 bases apart. There are 12 amino acids in the CDR3, from cysteine to phenylalanine inclusive. Only CDR3 DNA is held: 36 bases, read in frame from base 1. The germline V gene (reference sequence) provides CDR1 GTSNPN and CDR2 SVGIG. The sequence was obtained from a female donor in good health and CMV-seronegative. Recombination connected TRBV30 to TRBJ1-2; possibly the D gene is TRBD1, per 5 matching bases. Sample: PBMCs. The nucleotide sequence reads TGTGCCTGGAGTTTGTTGACAGAAGGCTACACCTTC. The translation is CAWSLLTEGYTF.